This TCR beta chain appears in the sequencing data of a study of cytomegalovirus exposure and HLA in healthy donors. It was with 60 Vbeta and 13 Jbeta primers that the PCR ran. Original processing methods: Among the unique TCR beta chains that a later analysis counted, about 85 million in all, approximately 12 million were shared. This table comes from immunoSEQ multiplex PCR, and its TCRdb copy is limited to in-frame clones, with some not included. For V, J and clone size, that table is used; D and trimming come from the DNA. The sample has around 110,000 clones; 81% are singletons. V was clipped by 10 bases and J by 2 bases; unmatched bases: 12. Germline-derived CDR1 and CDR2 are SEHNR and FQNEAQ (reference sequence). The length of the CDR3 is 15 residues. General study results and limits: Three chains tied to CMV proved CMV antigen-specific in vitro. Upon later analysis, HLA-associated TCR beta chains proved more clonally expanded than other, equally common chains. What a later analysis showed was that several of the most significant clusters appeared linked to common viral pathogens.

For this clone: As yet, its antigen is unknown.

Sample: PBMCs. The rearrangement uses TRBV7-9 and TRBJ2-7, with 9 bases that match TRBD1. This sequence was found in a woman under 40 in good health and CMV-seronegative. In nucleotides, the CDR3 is TGTGCCACCTCAATTGGGACAGGGACCCCCTACGAGCAGTACTTC. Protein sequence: CATSIGTGTPYEQYF.